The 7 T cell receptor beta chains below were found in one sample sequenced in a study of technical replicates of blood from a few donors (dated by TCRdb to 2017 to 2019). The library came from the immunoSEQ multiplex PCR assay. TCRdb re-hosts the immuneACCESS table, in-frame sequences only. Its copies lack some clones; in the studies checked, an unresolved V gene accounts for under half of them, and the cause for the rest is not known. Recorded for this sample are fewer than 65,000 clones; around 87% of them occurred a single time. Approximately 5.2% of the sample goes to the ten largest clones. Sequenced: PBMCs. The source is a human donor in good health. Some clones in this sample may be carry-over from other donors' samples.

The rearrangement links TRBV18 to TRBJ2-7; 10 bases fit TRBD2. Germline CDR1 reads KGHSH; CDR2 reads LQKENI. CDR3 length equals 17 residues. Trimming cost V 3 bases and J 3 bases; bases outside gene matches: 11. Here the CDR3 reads CASSPPAGAGGGYEQYF. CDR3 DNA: TGTGCCAGCTCACCCCCGGCGGGAGCGGGAGGGGGCTACGAGCAGTACTTC.

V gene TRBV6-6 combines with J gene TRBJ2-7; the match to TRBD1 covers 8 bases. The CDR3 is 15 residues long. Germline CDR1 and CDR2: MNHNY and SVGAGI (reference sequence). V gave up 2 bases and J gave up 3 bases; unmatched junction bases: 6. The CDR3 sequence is CASSYDYRGNYEQYF. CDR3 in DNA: TGTGCCAGCAGTTACGACTACAGGGGGAACTACGAGCAGTACTTC.

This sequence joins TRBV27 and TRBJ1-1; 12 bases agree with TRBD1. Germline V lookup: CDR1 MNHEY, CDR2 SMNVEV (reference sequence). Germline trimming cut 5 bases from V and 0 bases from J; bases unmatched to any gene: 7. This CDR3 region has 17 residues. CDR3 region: CASSTAGQGAMNTEAFF. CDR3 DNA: TGTGCCAGCAGTACCGCGGGACAGGGGGCTATGAACACTGAAGCTTTCTTT.

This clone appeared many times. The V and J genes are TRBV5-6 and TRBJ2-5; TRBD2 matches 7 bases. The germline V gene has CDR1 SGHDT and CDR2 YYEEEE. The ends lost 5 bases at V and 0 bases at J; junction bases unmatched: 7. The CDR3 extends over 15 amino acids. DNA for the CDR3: TGTGCCAGCAGTAGGCTAGCGGAATACCAAGAGACCCAGTACTTC. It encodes CASSRLAEYQETQYF.

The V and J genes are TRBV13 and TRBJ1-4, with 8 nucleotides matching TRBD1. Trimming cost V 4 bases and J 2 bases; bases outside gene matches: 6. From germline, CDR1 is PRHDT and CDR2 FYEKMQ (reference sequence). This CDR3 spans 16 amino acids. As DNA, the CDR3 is TGTGCCAGCAGCTCGACAGGGGATCGTACTAATGAAAAACTGTTTTTT. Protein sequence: CASSSTGDRTNEKLFF.

DNA of the CDR3: TGTGCCAGCAGAACCAGCGGGAGTTTATCCTACGAGCAGTACTTC. It specifies CASRTSGSLSYEQYF. The chain joins TRBV6-5 to TRBJ2-7; TRBD2 agrees at 8 bases. Unmatched junction bases numbered 8, after V lost 6 bases and J lost 1 base. CDR1 and CDR2 (germline): MNHEY, SVGAGI. The CDR3 runs to 15 residues.

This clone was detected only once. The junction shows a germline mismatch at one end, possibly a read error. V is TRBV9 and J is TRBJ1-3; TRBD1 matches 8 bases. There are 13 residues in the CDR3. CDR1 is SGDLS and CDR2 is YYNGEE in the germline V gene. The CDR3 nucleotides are TGTGCCAGCAGCGACAATCCCGGGACAGGTGCGCATTTT. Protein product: CASSDNPGTGAHF. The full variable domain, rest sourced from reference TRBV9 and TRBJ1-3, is DSGVTQTPKHLITATGQRVTLRCSPRSGDLSVYWYQQSLDQGLQFLIQYYNGEERAKGNILERFSAQQFPDLHSELNLSSLELGDSALYFCASSDNPGTGAHFGEGSWLTVV.